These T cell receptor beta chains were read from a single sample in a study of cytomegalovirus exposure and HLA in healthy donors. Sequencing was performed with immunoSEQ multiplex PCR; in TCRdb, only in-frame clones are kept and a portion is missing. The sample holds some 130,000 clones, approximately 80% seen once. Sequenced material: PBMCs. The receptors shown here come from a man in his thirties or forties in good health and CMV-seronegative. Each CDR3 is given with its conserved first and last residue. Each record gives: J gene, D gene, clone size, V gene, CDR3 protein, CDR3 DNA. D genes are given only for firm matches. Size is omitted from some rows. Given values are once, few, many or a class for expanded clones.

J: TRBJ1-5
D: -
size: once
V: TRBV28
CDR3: CASSFMSQPQHF
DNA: TGTGCCAGCAGTTTCATGTCCCAGCCCCAGCATTTT

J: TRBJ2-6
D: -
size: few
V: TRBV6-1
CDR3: CASSAQGGGANVLTF
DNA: TGTGCCAGCAGTGCCCAGGGTGGTGGGGCCAACGTCCTGACTTTC

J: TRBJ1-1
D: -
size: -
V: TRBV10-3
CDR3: CASRTVAENTEAFF
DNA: TGTGCCAGTCGGACAGTGGCTGAGAACACTGAAGCTTTCTTT

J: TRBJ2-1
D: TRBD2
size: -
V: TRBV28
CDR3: CASSLVRPVLAGGRDEQFF
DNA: TGTGCCAGCAGTTTAGTGCGGCCAGTCCTAGCGGGAGGTCGGGATGAGCAGTTCTTC

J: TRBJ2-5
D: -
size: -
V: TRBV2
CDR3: CASSGGRGEETQYF
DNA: TGTGCCAGCAGTGGGGGCAGGGGTGAAGAGACCCAGTACTTC

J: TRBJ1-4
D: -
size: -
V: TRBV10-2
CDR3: CASTRGEGEKLFF
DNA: TGCGCCAGCACCAGGGGCGAGGGTGAAAAACTGTTTTTT

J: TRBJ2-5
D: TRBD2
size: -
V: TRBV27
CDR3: CASSLFTSGYPQYF
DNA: TGTGCCAGCAGTTTATTTACTAGCGGGTACCCCCAGTACTTC

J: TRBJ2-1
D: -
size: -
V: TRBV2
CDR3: CASSEAPARVHEQFF
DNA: TGTGCCAGCAGTGAAGCGCCAGCGCGGGTCCATGAGCAGTTCTTC

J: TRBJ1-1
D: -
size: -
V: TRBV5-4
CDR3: CASSLGTENTEAFF
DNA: TGTGCCAGCAGCTTGGGGACAGAAAACACTGAAGCTTTCTTT

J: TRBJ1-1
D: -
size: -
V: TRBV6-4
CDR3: CASSGLNTEAFF
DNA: TGTGCCAGCAGTGGTCTTAACACTGAAGCTTTCTTT

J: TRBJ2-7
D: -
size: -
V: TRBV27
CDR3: CASDGLCSWLCEQYF
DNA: TGTGCCAGCGATGGCTTGTGTAGCTGGCTTTGCGAGCAGTACTTC

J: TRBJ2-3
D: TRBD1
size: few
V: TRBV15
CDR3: CATSDDRGDLTLTDTQYF
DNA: TGTGCCACCAGTGACGACAGGGGCGACCTTACACTCACAGATACGCAGTATTTT

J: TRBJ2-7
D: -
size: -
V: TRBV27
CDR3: CASSFSIVSGSDEQYF
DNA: TGTGCCAGCAGTTTTTCGATTGTCTCGGGTTCGGACGAGCAGTACTTC

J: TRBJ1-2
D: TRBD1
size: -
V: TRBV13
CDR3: CASSSPHRDRGRRDYGYTF
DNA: TGTGCCAGCAGCTCGCCCCACCGGGACAGGGGGCGTCGGGACTATGGCTACACTTTC

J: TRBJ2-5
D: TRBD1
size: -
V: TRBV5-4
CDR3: CASSSGQQETQYF
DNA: TGTGCCAGCAGCTCGGGACAGCAAGAGACCCAGTACTTC

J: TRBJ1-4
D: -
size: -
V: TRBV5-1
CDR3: CASSKTGRDNEKLFF
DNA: TGCGCCAGCAGCAAGACAGGCCGGGACAATGAAAAACTGTTTTTT

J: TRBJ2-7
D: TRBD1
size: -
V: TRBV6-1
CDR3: CASKKDREAYEQYF
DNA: TGTGCCAGCAAGAAGGACAGGGAAGCCTACGAGCAGTACTTC

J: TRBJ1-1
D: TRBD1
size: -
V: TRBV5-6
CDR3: CASSSGQGLVNTEAFF
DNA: TGTGCCAGCAGCTCGGGACAGGGTCTGGTGAACACTGAAGCTTTCTTT

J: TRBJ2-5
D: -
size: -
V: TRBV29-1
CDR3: CSVEVGWTDHEETQYF
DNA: TGCAGCGTTGAAGTAGGGTGGACAGACCACGAGGAGACCCAGTACTTC

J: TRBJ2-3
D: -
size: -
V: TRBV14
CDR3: CASSQEARVVGTDTQYF
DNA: TGTGCCAGCAGCCAAGAAGCGCGGGTTGTAGGCACAGATACGCAGTATTTT

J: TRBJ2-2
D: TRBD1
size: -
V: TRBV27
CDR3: CASSFRTGVGNTGELFF
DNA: TGTGCCAGCAGTTTCAGAACAGGGGTGGGGAACACCGGGGAGCTGTTTTTT

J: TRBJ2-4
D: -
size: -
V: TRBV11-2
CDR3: CASSPVLGLAKNIQYF
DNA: TGTGCCAGCAGCCCCGTTCTGGGACTAGCCAAAAACATTCAGTACTTC

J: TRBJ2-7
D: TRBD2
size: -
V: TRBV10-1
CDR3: CASSDGSVAGQEQYF
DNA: TGCGCCAGCAGTGACGGGTCGGTAGCGGGACAAGAGCAGTACTTC

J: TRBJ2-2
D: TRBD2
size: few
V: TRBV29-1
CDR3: CSVEGTSGRANTGELFF
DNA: TGCAGCGTTGAAGGGACTAGCGGGAGGGCGAACACCGGGGAGCTGTTTTTT

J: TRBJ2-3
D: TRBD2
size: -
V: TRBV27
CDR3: CASKREVPDTQYF
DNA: TGTGCCAGCAAGCGGGAGGTCCCAGATACGCAGTATTTT

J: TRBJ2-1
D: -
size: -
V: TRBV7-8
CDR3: CASSLAYASNEQFF
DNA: TGTGCCAGCAGCTTAGCGTACGCCAGCAATGAGCAGTTCTTC

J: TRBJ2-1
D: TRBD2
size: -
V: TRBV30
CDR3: CAWGAGGDGNEQFF
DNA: TGTGCCTGGGGAGCGGGAGGCGATGGAAATGAGCAGTTCTTC

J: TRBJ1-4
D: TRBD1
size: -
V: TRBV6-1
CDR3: CATGFGTGNEKLFF
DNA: TGTGCCACCGGTTTCGGGACAGGGAACGAAAAACTGTTTTTT

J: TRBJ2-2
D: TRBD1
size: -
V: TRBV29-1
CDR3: CSVSHRGPGELFF
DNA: TGCAGCGTTAGCCACAGGGGTCCCGGGGAGCTGTTTTTT

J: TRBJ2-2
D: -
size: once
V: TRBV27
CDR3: CASSLSQYTGELFF
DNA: TGTGCCAGCAGTTTGTCACAGTACACCGGGGAGCTGTTTTTT

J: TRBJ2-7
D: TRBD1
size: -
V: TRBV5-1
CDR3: CASTSDRGSYEQYF
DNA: TGCGCCAGCACTTCCGACAGGGGCTCCTACGAGCAGTACTTC

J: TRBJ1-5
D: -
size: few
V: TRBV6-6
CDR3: CASSYNRVGSNQPQHF
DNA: TGTGCCAGCAGTTACAACAGGGTGGGGAGCAATCAGCCCCAGCATTTT

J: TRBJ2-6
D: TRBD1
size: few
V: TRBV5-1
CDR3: CASSLGQGDGANVLTF
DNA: TGCGCCAGCAGCCTAGGACAGGGGGACGGGGCCAACGTCCTGACTTTC